Listed below are T cell receptor beta chains from one sample, sequenced in a study of cytomegalovirus exposure and HLA in healthy donors. TCRdb keeps only in-frame clones here, not all; method: immunoSEQ multiplex PCR. The table records roughly 120,000 clones, approximately 94% of them present only once. Sequenced material: PBMCs. These receptors all stem from a woman between 18 and 29 years old in good health and CMV-seronegative. Both conserved end residues are part of each CDR3. Each record gives: clone size, V gene, CDR3 protein. The size entry is marked missing in some rows and otherwise reads once, few, many or a size class.

NA	TRBV6-5	CASSGTGFKEKLFF
once	TRBV2	CASSGLAGGSNEQYF
NA	TRBV6-5	CASSYSRKNTEAFF
once	TRBV6-1	CASRLGRLLDEQFF
NA	TRBV5-4	CASSLWTGDDTQYF
NA	TRBV30	CAWSSSGTASYEQYF
NA	TRBV11-1	CASSLSGGGLLGQFF
NA	TRBV9	CASSAQVLNTEAFF
NA	TRBV28	CASSFLNEQFF
NA	TRBV5-8	CASSTRGSETQYF
NA	TRBV7-9	CASSLALGLAMVEQFF
NA	TRBV2	CASSGDRGITDTQYF
NA	TRBV29-1	CSVEIFGQGEQYF
NA	TRBV6-5	CATRPRQGAYGYTF
NA	TRBV27	CASTPGMGAGGNEQFF
NA	TRBV6-4	CASSVSSGRSTDTQYF
NA	TRBV29-1	CSVYVGTGTSTDTQYF
NA	TRBV7-3	CASSLGQNTEAFF
NA	TRBV9	CASSVGRDEKLFF
NA	TRBV13	CASSLKGSLQHF
NA	TRBV6-5	CASSSSDRGGQPQHF
NA	TRBV28	CASRDNEKLFF
NA	TRBV10-1	CASSEDGQGSGYNEQFF
NA	TRBV9	CASSVGAGDANTGELFF
NA	TRBV28	CASRYSGRTSGYTF
NA	TRBV11-2	CASSLDSGSLNEQFF
NA	TRBV5-1	CASSLERTDTQYF
NA	TRBV9	CASSVGTSGVDEQFF
NA	TRBV28	CASSTSGGTDTQYF
once	TRBV4-1	CASSQDEGQGYEQYF
NA	TRBV25-1	CASWTGGWDGYTF
NA	TRBV28	CASSLGGHIIHQPQHF
once	TRBV6-6	CASSYSDRGRNQPQHF
NA	TRBV7-3	CASSLLAGGGDTQYF
NA	TRBV28	CASSLWTGEVTEAFF
NA	TRBV13	CASRTQGVSYGYTF
NA	TRBV14	CASSQGDEREGILGQFF
NA	TRBV19	CASSTGGARSQPQHF
once	TRBV28	CASRGGPYNEQFF
NA	TRBV27	CASSLGTGELFF
NA	TRBV6-6	CASTLLNEQFF
NA	TRBV30	CAWSGPSRGGRETQYF
NA	TRBV5-6	CASSPEGVDGYTF